What follows are 16 T cell receptor beta chains derived from one specimen sequenced in a study of shared clonotypes between healthy human individuals (dated by TCRdb to about 2020). Library preparation employed the immunoSEQ multiplex PCR assay. TCRdb obtained this table from immuneACCESS and retained in-frame rearrangements with V and J assigned. These tables miss some clones; where compared with another copy, unresolved V genes account for less than half of the shortfall, and the remainder is unexplained. This sample has around 1,100,000 clones in its table, and approximately 75% of those were observed once. The biggest ten clones account for approximately 0.95% of the sample. Material for sequencing was memory CD4+ T cells from PBMCs. This specimen's cell subset or site label, per the study, means: CD45RA-negative fraction. The source of these receptors is a man aged 18-30 years in good health. Some clones in this sample may be carry-over from other donors' samples.

The chain carries TRBV2 and TRBJ1-2; D remains unclear. Germline loops: CDR1 SNHLY, CDR2 FYNNEI. The CDR3 is 11 amino acids. The V and J ends lost 8 bases and 4 bases respectively, with 8 bases between them. The DNA for the CDR3 is TGTGCCAGCTCCCCCTCCTATGGCTACACCTTC. Protein product: CASSPSYGYTF.

The chain combines TRBV2 with TRBJ1-1; D call uncertain. Germline V lookup: CDR1 SNHLY, CDR2 FYNNEI. The CDR3 covers 13 residues. V was clipped by 3 bases and J by 7 bases, with 12 bases between them. CDR3: CASSDGPALEAFF. In DNA, the CDR3 is TGTGCCAGCAGTGACGGGCCAGCCCTTGAAGCTTTCTTT.

This clone appeared a few times. This chain uses TRBV4-3 with TRBJ1-1; TRBD1 is a possible D gene (5 bases). Germline CDR1 is LGHNA and CDR2 is YSLEER. The CDR3 is 19 amino acids. The ends were cut back, 0 bases at V and 4 bases at J, with 24 bases in the middle. CDR3 nucleotides: TGCGCCAGCAGCCAAGATCTAATCGGACAAGGGAGGACTAGCACTGAAGCTTTCTTT. It translates to CASSQDLIGQGRTSTEAFF.

Remarks on this clone: Other DNA sequences within the sample encode an identical CDR3. This chain joins TRBV9 and TRBJ2-1; a possible D gene is TRBD2 (6 bases). CDR1 and CDR2 (germline): SGDLS, YYNGEE. The CDR3 runs to 15 residues. The ends were cut back, 0 bases at V and 0 bases at J, with 7 bases in the middle. The CDR3 reads CASSVVGGSYNEQFF. The CDR3 DNA reads as TGTGCCAGCAGCGTAGTGGGAGGCTCCTACAATGAGCAGTTCTTC.

The chain uses TRBV7-9 and TRBJ2-7, with D possibly being TRBD1 or TRBD2 (5 bases each). Trimming cost V 5 bases and J 7 bases, with 24 bases left between them. Germline lookup yields CDR1 SEHNR and CDR2 FQNEAQ (reference sequence). The CDR3 is 16 amino acids. The CDR3 nucleotides are TGTGCCAGCAGCCTTCGAGGGGCGGAAACCTTAAGAGAGCAGTACTTC. This translates into CASSLRGAETLREQYF.

The genes are TRBV4-1 and TRBJ1-2, with TRBD1 identical over 7 bases. The CDR3 has 13 amino acids. The germline V gene encodes CDR1 MGHRA and CDR2 YSYEKL. The V and J ends lost 0 bases and 8 bases, in that order; junction bases with no gene match: 3. This CDR3 is CASSQDRTGGYTF. The CDR3 DNA follows: TGCGCCAGCAGCCAAGATCGGACAGGAGGCTACACCTTC.

The chain has TRBV20-1 and TRBJ1-2; D is unresolved. V was clipped by 4 bases and J by 14 bases, with 14 bases between them. Germline CDR1 and CDR2: DFQATT and SNEGSKA (reference sequence). The CDR3 contains 10 residues. In DNA form, the CDR3 reads TGCAGTGCTACCCTGAACACGGAGACCTTC. Translated: CSATLNTETF.

V and J are TRBV28 and TRBJ2-7; D gene uncertain. From germline, CDR1 is MDHEN and CDR2 SYDVKM. Trimming removed 7 bases at V and 2 bases at J, with 9 bases between. The CDR3 contains 12 residues. The CDR3 sequence is CASIGLPYEQYF. CDR3 in DNA: TGTGCCAGCATTGGGCTACCCTACGAGCAGTACTTC.

V is TRBV2 and J is TRBJ2-5, with a possible D match to TRBD1 (6 bases). The CDR3 sequence is 13 residues long. V was cut by 5 bases and J by 3 bases, with 10 bases left in between. CDR1 is SNHLY, CDR2 FYNNEI, per germline. This CDR3 is CASSFYREETQYF. CDR3 sequence (DNA): TGTGCCAGCAGTTTCTACAGGGAAGAGACCCAGTACTTC.

CDR3 nucleotide sequence: TGTGCCAGCAGTCCACAACAGACTAGTGGACGCGAGCAGTACTTC. Protein: CASSPQQTSGREQYF. This chain joins TRBV6-6 and TRBJ2-7; possible D gene TRBD2, 6 bases. Germline lookup yields CDR1 MNHNY and CDR2 SVGAGI (reference sequence). The CDR3 has 15 residues. The V end lost 5 bases, the J end lost 6 bases, and 20 bases lay between the germline ends.

The chain links TRBV15 to TRBJ2-3; 9 nucleotides line up with TRBD2. The CDR3 sequence is 17 residues long. Germline V gene lookup returns CDR1 LNHNV and CDR2 YYDKDF (reference sequence). V lost 5 bases to trimming and J lost 4 bases; unmatched junction nucleotides: 13. CDR3 region: CATSPRWASGTSDTQYF. In nucleotides, the CDR3 is TGTGCCACCAGCCCCCGCTGGGCTAGCGGGACCTCAGATACGCAGTATTTT.

This clone has only one observation. This chain joins TRBV4-2 and TRBJ1-3, with D perhaps TRBD1 (6 bases). Trimming stripped 0 bases from V and 3 bases from J, with 12 bases between. The CDR3 contains 16 residues. Germline V lookup: CDR1 LGHNA, CDR2 YNFKEQ. Written as DNA, the CDR3 is TGTGCCAGCAGCCAAGAAAACACAGGGTATGGAAACACCATATATTTT. This gives the protein CASSQENTGYGNTIYF.

A remark on this clone: This probably arose from a read error, given a far larger clone one base away. J is TRBJ2-7 and V is TRBV4-3; maybe TRBD2 (6 bases). The length of the CDR3 is 16 residues. Trimming removed 3 bases from V and 8 bases from J, with 23 bases in between. In germline, CDR1 is LGHNA, CDR2 YSLEER. The DNA for the CDR3 is TGCGCCAGCAGCCAGGGATTATCGGGACTCCGGGCCAAGCAGTACTTC. Residues: CASSQGLSGLRAKQYF.

This chain links TRBV9 with TRBJ2-5; the D is unclear. The CDR3 extends over 12 amino acids. Trimming took 4 bases from V and 0 from J, leaving 4 bases between them. Germline CDR1 and CDR2: SGDLS and YYNGEE. The CDR3 loop reads CASSWYQETQYF. The DNA of the CDR3 is TGTGCCAGCAGCTGGTACCAAGAGACCCAGTACTTC. The full variable domain, with the rest looked up from reference TRBV9 and TRBJ2-5, is DSGVTQTPKHLITATGQRVTLRCSPRSGDLSVYWYQQSLDQGLQFLIQYYNGEERAKGNILERFSAQQFPDLHSELNLSSLELGDSALYFCASSWYQETQYFGPGTRLLVL.

The V and J genes are TRBV7-2 and TRBJ2-1, with TRBD2 matching 9 bases. Trimming at V came to 3 bases and at J to 2 bases, leaving 5 bases not matched to a gene. In germline, CDR1 is SGHTA, CDR2 FQGNSA. There are 16 residues in the CDR3. The CDR3 nucleotides are TGTGCCAGCAGCTTTTTAGCGGGAGCGGCCTACAATGAGCAGTTCTTC. Its translation is CASSFLAGAAYNEQFF.

The chain couples TRBV7-2 to TRBJ2-3; D unresolved. CDR1 SGHTA and CDR2 FQGNSA come from the germline V gene. The CDR3 contains 12 residues. Between the trimmed V and J ends, which lost 5 bases and 6 bases, there was a span of 9 bases. As DNA, the CDR3 is TGTGCCAGCAGCCCCCGTCCGGATACGCAGTATTTT. Amino acids: CASSPRPDTQYF.